This is a list of T cell receptor beta chains from one sample in a study of OX40 agonist ivuxolimab in advanced cancers. TCRdb keeps only in-frame clones here, not all; method: immunoSEQ multiplex PCR. Of over 55,000 clones listed, about 90% are singletons. Sample: CD4+ or CD8+ T cells sorted from blood, taken in a trial of the OX40 agonist ivuxolimab. These receptors all stem from an adult with an advanced solid tumor such as melanoma, head and neck, liver or kidney cancer. The CDR3 runs from the conserved cysteine through the conserved F or W. A D gene is named only where the DNA matches it firmly. Size tells how often a clone was seen (once, few, many) or the class of an expanded clone, and some rows leave it out.

abundance,v_gene,j_gene,d_gene,CDR3nt,CDR3aa
-,TRBV19,TRBJ1-4,TRBD1,TGTGCCAGCACTACAGGGGTGACAAATGAAAAACTGTTTTTT,CASTTGVTNEKLFF
-,TRBV28,TRBJ1-2,-,TGTGCCAGCAGTTTATTGGGGGCCTATGGCTACACCTTC,CASSLLGAYGYTF
-,TRBV19,TRBJ1-1,TRBD1,TGTGCCAGTAGGGGGACAGGGATGAACACTGAAGCTTTCTTT,CASRGTGMNTEAFF
-,TRBV19,TRBJ1-1,-,TGTGCCACACGCCGGGGGGCAATGAACACTGAAGCTTTCTTT,CATRRGAMNTEAFF
-,TRBV5-1,TRBJ2-3,-,TGCGCCAGTAGGACACGGGGGGATACGCAGTATTTT,CASRTRGDTQYF
-,TRBV6-5,TRBJ1-1,-,TGTGCCAGCAGACCGACCGGCAGGGGTGAAGCTTTCTTT,CASRPTGRGEAFF
-,TRBV18,TRBJ2-1,-,TGTGCCAGCTCACCACCGGCTCGGGAGCTGGGGCAGTTCTTC,CASSPPARELGQFF
-,TRBV7-9,TRBJ1-1,-,TGTGCCAGCAGCTTAGATTCCGGGGCTGAAGCTTTCTTT,CASSLDSGAEAFF
few,TRBV6-6,TRBJ1-6,TRBD1,TGTGCCAGCACCCCGGGGGGACAGCTTAATTCACCCCTCCACTTT,CASTPGGQLNSPLHF
-,TRBV5-8,TRBJ1-1,-,TGTGCCAGCCCCGATGTTCTAATTAACACTGAAGCTTTCTTT,CASPDVLINTEAFF
-,TRBV6-6,TRBJ1-2,-,TGTGCCAGCAGTTTAGAGGAAGGCAGAAGCTACACCTTC,CASSLEEGRSYTF
-,TRBV28,TRBJ2-3,TRBD1,TGTGCCAGCACGCGGGACAGGGGGCCGACAGATACGCAGTATTTT,CASTRDRGPTDTQYF
-,TRBV7-2,TRBJ2-5,-,TGTGCCAGCAGCTTAGGGGGGGCGCAGGGACAAGAGACCCAGTACTTC,CASSLGGAQGQETQYF
-,TRBV7-2,TRBJ2-7,-,TGTGCCAGCAGCTTAGCAGGGCAGCCGCAGTACTTC,CASSLAGQPQYF
-,TRBV4-3,TRBJ2-3,-,TGCGCCAGCAGCCAAGGGGGGCGAGGAGATACGCAGTATTTT,CASSQGGRGDTQYF
once,TRBV15,TRBJ1-5,-,TGTGCCACCAGCAGAGATTTCATCTCCAATCAGCCCCAGCATTTT,CATSRDFISNQPQHF
-,TRBV5-1,TRBJ2-3,TRBD2,TGCGCCAGCAGCTTGAGTGGCGGGAGAGGGGATACGCAGTATTTT,CASSLSGGRGDTQYF
-,TRBV5-4,TRBJ1-2,-,TGTGCCAGCAGCTTGGGAAGGACGGAGTTATATGGCTACACCTTC,CASSLGRTELYGYTF
-,TRBV7-2,TRBJ1-2,TRBD1,TGTGCCAGCAGCCGACAGGGAGGGTATGGCTACACCTTC,CASSRQGGYGYTF
-,TRBV7-3,TRBJ2-1,-,TGTGCCAGCACCAAAGGGCGCGGAGAGGGTGAGCAGTTCTTC,CASTKGRGEGEQFF
-,TRBV7-6,TRBJ2-5,TRBD2,TGTGCCAGCAGCTTAGGTCTAGCGGGAGGGGGGCAAGAGACCCAGTACTTC,CASSLGLAGGGQETQYF
-,TRBV4-3,TRBJ2-3,-,TGCGCCAGCAGCCAAGGGACTCGCGCTGCAGATACGCAGTATTTT,CASSQGTRAADTQYF
-,TRBV7-2,TRBJ1-5,-,TGTGCCAGCAGCTTAGTAGGGGGAAGGCGCAATCAGCCCCAGCATTTT,CASSLVGGRRNQPQHF
-,TRBV5-1,TRBJ1-5,-,TGCGCCAGCAGCTTGTCTAGCAATCAGCCCCAGCATTTT,CASSLSSNQPQHF
-,TRBV30,TRBJ2-4,TRBD1,TGTGCCTGGAGTGTACAGGGGGACATTCAGTACTTC,CAWSVQGDIQYF
-,TRBV7-6,TRBJ2-1,TRBD1,TGTGCCAGCAGCCCCCGGGACAGGAACAATGAGCAGTTCTTC,CASSPRDRNNEQFF
-,TRBV4-2,TRBJ2-5,TRBD2,TGTGCCAGCAGCCAGCAGACTAGCGGGAACCAAGAGACCCAGTACTTC,CASSQQTSGNQETQYF
-,TRBV11-3,TRBJ2-1,TRBD1,TGTGCCAGCAGCTCCCCGGGACAGGGGGCCACGATCTACAATGAGCAGTTCTTC,CASSSPGQGATIYNEQFF
-,TRBV5-1,TRBJ2-3,TRBD1,TGCGCCAGCAGCGTAGGGACAGAAGGCACAGATACGCAGTATTTT,CASSVGTEGTDTQYF
-,TRBV28,TRBJ2-2,TRBD2,TGTGCCAGCAGTTTCCCTCGGATAGCGGGGACCGGGGAGCTGTTTTTT,CASSFPRIAGTGELFF
-,TRBV20-1,TRBJ2-7,-,TGCAGTGCTCAAAGAGGGCTCGAGCAGTACTTC,CSAQRGLEQYF
-,TRBV2,TRBJ1-5,-,TGTGCCAGCAGTCGGGATAGCAATCAGCCCCAGCATTTT,CASSRDSNQPQHF
-,TRBV27,TRBJ1-6,TRBD1,TGTGCCAGCAGTCAGGGACAGGGTTTTCCACCCCTCCACTTT,CASSQGQGFPPLHF
once,TRBV5-4,TRBJ1-1,-,TGTGCCAGCAGGTGGGATAAGGGCGTGAACACTGAAGCTTTCTTT,CASRWDKGVNTEAFF
once,TRBV27,TRBJ1-5,TRBD1,TGTGCCAGCAGTATAGGGACCAGGGGGGCCCAGCCCCAGCATTTT,CASSIGTRGAQPQHF
-,TRBV27,TRBJ1-4,-,TGTGCCAGCAGCTGGGAAAATAATGAAAAACTGTTTTTT,CASSWENNEKLFF
-,TRBV4-3,TRBJ1-4,-,TGCGCCAGCAGCCAAGATCCGGCAGGGAGAGAAAAACTGTTTTTT,CASSQDPAGREKLFF
-,TRBV2,TRBJ2-5,TRBD1,TGTGCCAGCAGTGTAACACGGGACAGGGGTTACGAGACCCAGTACTTC,CASSVTRDRGYETQYF
-,TRBV9,TRBJ2-7,-,TGTGCCAGCAGCGTAGACGGGGGTTCCTACGAGCAGTACTTC,CASSVDGGSYEQYF
few,TRBV7-3,TRBJ2-1,TRBD2,TGTGCCAGCAGCCCCCAGGGCGGGAGTAGAAATGAGCAGTTCTTC,CASSPQGGSRNEQFF
once,TRBV27,TRBJ2-3,TRBD2,TGTGCCAGCAGGATCAGCGGGAGCCCAGATACGCAGTATTTT,CASRISGSPDTQYF
-,TRBV21-1,TRBJ2-4,-,TGTGCCAGCAGCAAAGATCCGGCAGGGTTGAACCCCCTAGCCAAAAACATTCAGTACTTC,CASSKDPAGLNPLAKNIQYF
-,TRBV5-1,TRBJ2-7,-,TGCGCCAGCAGCTTGGCCGTGGGTTTCTACGAGCAGTACTTC,CASSLAVGFYEQYF
-,TRBV7-2,TRBJ1-1,-,TGTGCCAGCAGCCCCGTCCTGAACACTGAAGCTTTCTTT,CASSPVLNTEAFF
-,TRBV19,TRBJ2-2,TRBD2,TGTGCCAGTACCAGCCCCAAACCGGGACTAGCGGGGGCCGGGGAGCTGTTTTTT,CASTSPKPGLAGAGELFF
-,TRBV11-2,TRBJ1-1,-,TGTGCCAGCAGCTTAGACCTAATGAACACTGAAGCTTTCTTT,CASSLDLMNTEAFF
-,TRBV30,TRBJ1-5,-,TGTGCCTGGAGTGTAATGGGGCTAGGACACCATCAGCCCCAGCATTTT,CAWSVMGLGHHQPQHF
few,TRBV10-2,TRBJ1-5,-,TGCGCCAGCAGTGATTTAGGGAATCAGCCCCAGCATTTT,CASSDLGNQPQHF
-,TRBV6-5,TRBJ2-7,TRBD2,TGTGCCAGCAGTTACTCTCCTAGCGGGAGAGGCGAGCAGTACTTC,CASSYSPSGRGEQYF
-,TRBV6-5,TRBJ2-5,TRBD1,TGTGCCAGCAGTACGAGGACAGGGGGCCAAGAGACCCAGTACTTC,CASSTRTGGQETQYF
-,TRBV25-1,TRBJ2-7,-,TGTGCCAGCAGTGAATCACGGGCGCAATCCTACGAGCAGTACTTC,CASSESRAQSYEQYF
-,TRBV7-3,TRBJ2-2,TRBD1,TGTGCCAGCAGCCGGACAGGGTCTGGCACCGGGGAGCTGTTTTTT,CASSRTGSGTGELFF
-,TRBV6-5,TRBJ2-7,TRBD1,TGTGCCAGCAGTTACTCGATGGACAGGGGCTACGAGCAGTACTTC,CASSYSMDRGYEQYF
-,TRBV2,TRBJ2-3,TRBD1,TGTGCCAGCAGTTATGACAGGGGGCAACCAGATACGCAGTATTTT,CASSYDRGQPDTQYF
-,TRBV28,TRBJ1-4,TRBD1,TGTGCCAGCCACATTTCGGGACAGGGGAATGAAAAACTGTTTTTT,CASHISGQGNEKLFF
-,TRBV7-3,TRBJ2-3,TRBD2,TGTGCCAGCAGCACCATAGCGGGATCGCGGGGTACGCAGTATTTT,CASSTIAGSRGTQYF
-,TRBV10-3,TRBJ1-5,TRBD1,TGTGCCATCAGTGAGCAGGGGGGGAATCAGCCCCAGCATTTT,CAISEQGGNQPQHF
few,TRBV29-1,TRBJ2-3,TRBD2,TGCAGCGGGGGGGCTAGCGGGAGAACAGATACGCAGTATTTT,CSGGASGRTDTQYF
-,TRBV6-1,TRBJ2-4,TRBD1,TGTGCCAGCAGGGGGACAGGGTGGTTCGGAAACATTCAGTACTTC,CASRGTGWFGNIQYF